The 23 T cell receptor beta chains listed next were all sequenced from one sample in a study of blood T cells in healthy people across ages. PCR was performed a second time for about 6 to 12 cycles using a sample-barcoded 5' primer and a J-beta primer mix. TCRdb recomputed calls from the 5' RACE reads with MiXCR, one row per CDR3 protein. The table has roughly 800,000 distinct CDR3 sequences, more than 45% seen once. Sequenced sample: blood. Receptor source: a man younger than 40 in good health.

The gene calls are TRBV28 and TRBJ1-1, with 8 bases matching TRBD1. The length of the CDR3 is 15 residues. Trimming cost V 4 bases and J 4 bases; bases outside gene matches: 8. Germline-derived CDR1 and CDR2 are MDHEN and SYDVKM. CDR3: CASSSPHRGGTEAFF. The CDR3 nucleotides read TGTGCCAGCAGTTCCCCTCACAGGGGGGGCACTGAAGCTTTCTTT. The full variable domain, completed using reference TRBV28 and TRBJ1-1, is DVKVTQSSRYLVKRTGEKVFLECVQDMDHENMFWYRQDPGLGLRLIYFSYDVKMKEKGDIPEGYSVSREKKERFSLILESASTNQTSMYLCASSSPHRGGTEAFFGQGTRLTVV.

This rearrangement joins TRBV6-5 to TRBJ2-7, with D possibly TRBD1 on 5 matching bases. The CDR3 extends over 15 amino acids. CDR1 MNHEY and CDR2 SVGAGI come from the germline V gene. Trimming removed 0 bases at V and 3 bases at J, with 12 bases between. The CDR3: CASSYSNRSGYEQYF. Written as DNA, the CDR3 is TGTGCCAGCAGTTACTCGAACAGGTCTGGCTACGAGCAGTACTTC.

In its sample, this clonotype was seen a few times. The chain is built from TRBV20-1 and TRBJ2-6; D possibly corresponds to TRBD2 (6 bases). Germline V gene lookup returns CDR1 DFQATT and CDR2 SNEGSKA (reference sequence). Trimming pared 6 bases from V and 0 bases from J, leaving 9 bases between. CDR3 length: 14 amino acids. The CDR3 loop is CSAGLSSGANVLTF. Here the CDR3 DNA reads TGCAGTGCGGGACTTAGCTCTGGGGCCAACGTCCTGACTTTC.

The V call is TRBV7-2, the J call TRBJ2-7; D uncertain. Germline assignment: CDR1 SGHTA and CDR2 FQGNSA. The V gene lost 2 bases and the J gene lost 4 bases, with 12 bases spanning the gap. This CDR3 region has 14 residues. CDR3 nucleotide sequence: TGTGCCAGCAGCTTATGGGCTGCGGCGTACGAGCAGTACTTC. It yields the protein CASSLWAAAYEQYF.

The table lists this clonotype with a few counts. V and J are TRBV6-2 or TRBV6-3 and TRBJ2-1; 15 bases are shared with TRBD2. CDR3 size: 16 residues. CDR1 is MNHEY and CDR2 is SVGEGT in the germline V gene. V shed 6 bases and J 7 bases; nucleotides not matched to a gene: 7. The CDR3 DNA reads TGTGCCAGCAGGCAAGGACTAGCGGGGGGGCTTAATGAGCAGTTCTTC. Translated: CASRQGLAGGLNEQFF.

This clonotype was detected a few times. The gene calls are TRBV7-2 and TRBJ2-6; D call uncertain. CDR1 is SGHTA, CDR2 FQGNSA, per germline. The V and J ends lost 8 bases and 4 bases respectively, with 9 bases between them. There are 13 residues in the CDR3. The chain's CDR3 is CASHLAGANVLTF. Here the CDR3 DNA reads TGTGCCAGCCACCTTGCGGGGGCCAACGTCCTGACTTTC.

The genes are TRBV30 and TRBJ2-6; D call uncertain. With 2 bases removed from V and 0 bases from J, the gap between germline ends came to 8 bases. Germline V gene sequence: CDR1 GTSNPN, CDR2 SVGIG (reference sequence). The CDR3 spans 15 residues. The CDR3 DNA sequence: TGTGCCTGGAGTTCCGGCCACTCTGGGGCCAACGTCCTGACTTTC. It specifies CAWSSGHSGANVLTF.

The chain combines TRBV4-3 with TRBJ2-1; D might be TRBD2 (6 bases). CDR3 length: 15 amino acids. CDR1 LGHNA and CDR2 YSLEER come from the germline V gene. Trimming pared 5 bases from V and 7 bases from J, leaving 18 bases between. The CDR3 DNA follows: TGCGCCAGCAGCTCCGGGACTGCCATGGGGAATGAGCAGTTCTTC. As protein: CASSSGTAMGNEQFF.

The chain is built from TRBV7-2 and TRBJ2-7; 8 bases are a match to TRBD1. The better agreement between TRBJ2-4 and the DNA end casts doubt on the J call. Per the germline V gene, CDR1 is SGHTA and CDR2 is FQGNSA. The length of the CDR3 is 14 residues. The CDR3 spells CASSQDRAENIQYF. The CDR3, as DNA: TGTGCCAGCAGCCAGGACAGGGCGGAAAACATTCAGTACTTC.

This clonotype was observed many times. DNA for the CDR3: TGTGCCAGCAGCTTGGGACTAGCCTACGAGCAGTACTTC. This codes for CASSLGLAYEQYF. The chain has TRBV7-6 and TRBJ2-7; 8 bases agree with TRBD2. Germline V gene lookup returns CDR1 SGHVS and CDR2 FNYEAQ. V was clipped by 3 bases and J by 2 bases; unmatched bases: 0. The CDR3 has 13 amino acids.

This clonotype occurred a few times. The chain links TRBV9 to TRBJ2-6; 13 bases are a match to TRBD2. The J segment lost 1 base and the V segment lost 3 bases, leaving 4 bases of the junction unmatched. The CDR3 is 18 amino acids. Germline-derived CDR1 and CDR2 are SGDLS and YYNGEE. The CDR3 loop reads CASSGRLAGGSGANVLTF. The CDR3 DNA reads as TGTGCCAGCAGCGGTCGACTAGCGGGAGGTTCTGGGGCCAACGTCCTGACTTTC.

The V gene is TRBV4-3, the J gene TRBJ2-4; no clear D. CDR3 length: 13 residues. V was cut by 2 bases and J by 7 bases, with 9 bases left in between. Per the germline V gene, CDR1 is LGHNA and CDR2 is YSLEER. CDR3 DNA: TGCGCCAGCAGCCAACTACAGAACAACATTCAGTACTTC. Protein product: CASSQLQNNIQYF.

The V and J genes are TRBV18 and TRBJ1-5; no firm D call. Germline-derived CDR1 and CDR2 are KGHSH and LQKENI. V was cut by 10 bases and J by 0 bases, with 10 bases left in between. The CDR3 spans 13 residues. CDR3 sequence: CANSPYSNQPQHF. The CDR3 DNA sequence: TGTGCCAACTCTCCCTATAGCAATCAGCCCCAGCATTTT.

This clonotype was seen a handful of times. For the CDR3, the DNA is TGTGCCAGCAGCTCGCAGCGGGAGGGACTCTACAATGAGCAGTTCTTC. Residues: CASSSQREGLYNEQFF. The chain joins TRBV11-3 to TRBJ2-1; 10 nucleotides match TRBD2. V was pared by 4 bases and J by 3 bases, with 6 bases of the junction left unmatched. This CDR3 comprises 16 residues. Germline CDR1 reads SGHNT; CDR2 reads YENEEA.

This clonotype was picked up one time. The chain recombines TRBV11-2 with TRBJ2-1, with 13 bases matching TRBD2. The germline V gene has CDR1 SGHAT and CDR2 FQNNGV. The CDR3 is 13 residues long. With 7 bases clipped from V and 9 bases from J, the junction kept 3 bases outside the gene matches. CDR3 DNA: TGTGCCAGCAAGAGGACTAGCGGGAGTGAGCAGTTCTTC. It translates to CASKRTSGSEQFF.

The rearrangement links TRBV3-1 to TRBJ2-1; 8 bases fit TRBD2. CDR1 and CDR2 (germline): LGHDT, YNNKEL (reference sequence). V trimming: 5 bases; J trimming: 7 bases; junction bases outside the gene matches: 10. The CDR3 covers 15 residues. This chain's CDR3 is CASSLTAGVINEQFF. As DNA, the CDR3 is TGTGCCAGCAGCTTAACAGCGGGAGTAATAAATGAGCAGTTCTTC.

A single count supports this clonotype. The V and J genes are TRBV4-2 and TRBJ2-5, with D possibly matching TRBD2 (6 bases). The J call is in doubt because the DNA end fits TRBJ2-7 better. Germline values: CDR1 LGHNA, CDR2 YNFKEQ. The CDR3 covers 18 residues. The CDR3 bases are TGTGCCAGCAGCCAAGACCGCCTAGTGGGAGGAAGCTCCTACGAGCAGTACTTC. This encodes CASSQDRLVGGSSYEQYF.

V usage is TRBV11-2 and J usage is TRBJ1-2, with a tentative D call TRBD1 (5 bases). CDR3 length: 14 residues. V was trimmed by 1 base and J by 4 bases, leaving 10 bases between them. CDR1 and CDR2 (germline): SGHAT, FQNNGV. The CDR3 DNA reads TGTGCCAGCAGCTTAGGCGGGGCTTTCTATGGCTACACCTTC. The encoded protein is CASSLGGAFYGYTF.

The genes are TRBV19 and TRBJ2-7; D may be TRBD2 (6 bases). The CDR3 contains 15 residues. Germline CDR1 and CDR2: LNHDA and SQIVND (reference sequence). The V gene lost 5 bases and the J gene lost 1 base, with 15 bases spanning the gap. CDR3 amino acids: CASSSGAGSSYEQYF. For the CDR3, the DNA is TGTGCCAGTAGTTCGGGTGCGGGATCTTCCTACGAGCAGTACTTC. Full variable domain (rest looked up from reference TRBV19 and TRBJ2-7): DGGITQSPKYLFRKEGQNVTLSCEQNLNHDAMYWYRQDPGQGLRLIYYSQIVNDFQKGDIAEGYSVSREKKESFPLTVTSAQKNPTAFYLCASSSGAGSSYEQYFGPGTRLTVT.

A single count supports this clonotype. The CDR3 is CASSSPGQGALNEQFF. The CDR3 nucleotides read TGTGCCAGCAGCTCCCCGGGACAGGGGGCCCTCAATGAGCAGTTCTTC. This chain connects TRBV9 to TRBJ2-1; TRBD1 agrees at 12 bases. V shed 4 bases and J 6 bases; nucleotides not matched to a gene: 8. The CDR3 is 16 amino acids. Germline values: CDR1 SGDLS, CDR2 YYNGEE. The full variable domain, its missing parts supplied by reference TRBV9 and TRBJ2-1, is DSGVTQTPKHLITATGQRVTLRCSPRSGDLSVYWYQQSLDQGLQFLIQYYNGEERAKGNILERFSAQQFPDLHSELNLSSLELGDSALYFCASSSPGQGALNEQFFGPGTRLTVL.

The chain recombines TRBV7-9 with TRBJ2-3; 11 bases fit TRBD1. The CDR3 is made up of 15 amino acids. Germline assignment: CDR1 SEHNR and CDR2 FQNEAQ (reference sequence). The V and J ends lost 3 bases and 4 bases, in that order; junction bases with no gene match: 3. For the CDR3, the DNA is TGTGCCAGCAGCTTCGGGACAGGGGGTCCAGATACGCAGTATTTT. It specifies CASSFGTGGPDTQYF.

The sample holds a few counts of this clonotype. V usage is TRBV5-1 and J usage is TRBJ2-1; D call uncertain. Germline values: CDR1 SGHRS, CDR2 YFSETQ. Trimming left V 1 base short and J 1 base short, with 6 bases between. The CDR3 is 14 amino acids. CDR3 nucleotide sequence: TGCGCCAGCAGCTTGTCACTTTCCTACAATGAGCAGTTCTTC. This gives the protein CASSLSLSYNEQFF. The full variable domain, its missing parts supplied by reference TRBV5-1 and TRBJ2-1, is KAGVTQTPRYLIKTRGQQVTLSCSPISGHRSVSWYQQTPGQGLQFLFEYFSETQRNKGNFPGRFSGRQFSNSRSEMNVSTLELGDSALYLCASSLSLSYNEQFFGPGTRLTVL.

The chain is built from TRBV14 and TRBJ2-3; 7 bases match TRBD2. The ends lost 2 bases at V and 2 bases at J; junction bases unmatched: 4. This CDR3 is 15 amino acids long. Germline V gene sequence: CDR1 SGHDN, CDR2 FVKESK. DNA of the CDR3: TGTGCCAGCAGCCAATTTCGGGGGGTCACAGATACGCAGTATTTT. As protein: CASSQFRGVTDTQYF.